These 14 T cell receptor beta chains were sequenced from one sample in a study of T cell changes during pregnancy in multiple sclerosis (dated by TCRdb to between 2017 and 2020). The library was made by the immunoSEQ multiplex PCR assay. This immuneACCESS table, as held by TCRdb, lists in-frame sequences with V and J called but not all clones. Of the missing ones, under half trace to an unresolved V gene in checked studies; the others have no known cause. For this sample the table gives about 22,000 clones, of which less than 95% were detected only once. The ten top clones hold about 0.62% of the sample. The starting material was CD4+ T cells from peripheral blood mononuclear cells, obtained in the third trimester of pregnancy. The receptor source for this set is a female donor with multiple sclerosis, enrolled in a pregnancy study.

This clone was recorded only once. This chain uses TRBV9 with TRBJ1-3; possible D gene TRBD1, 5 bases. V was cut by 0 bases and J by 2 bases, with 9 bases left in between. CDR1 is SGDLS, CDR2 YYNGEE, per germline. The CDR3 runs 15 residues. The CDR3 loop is CASSVDPGTGNTIYF. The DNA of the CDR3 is TGTGCCAGCAGCGTAGATCCAGGGACTGGAAACACCATATATTTT.

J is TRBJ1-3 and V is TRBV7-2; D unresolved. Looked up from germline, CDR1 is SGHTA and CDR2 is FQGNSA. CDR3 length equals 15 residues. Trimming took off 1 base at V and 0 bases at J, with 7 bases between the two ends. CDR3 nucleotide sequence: TGTGCCAGCAGCTTAGGAGTCGGCTCTGGAAACACCATATATTTT. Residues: CASSLGVGSGNTIYF.

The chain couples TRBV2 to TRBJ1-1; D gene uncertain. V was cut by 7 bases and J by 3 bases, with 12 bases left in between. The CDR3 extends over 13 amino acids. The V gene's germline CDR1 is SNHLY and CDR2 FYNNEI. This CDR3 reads CASNFDMDTEAFF. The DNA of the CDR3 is TGTGCCAGCAACTTCGACATGGACACTGAAGCTTTCTTT.

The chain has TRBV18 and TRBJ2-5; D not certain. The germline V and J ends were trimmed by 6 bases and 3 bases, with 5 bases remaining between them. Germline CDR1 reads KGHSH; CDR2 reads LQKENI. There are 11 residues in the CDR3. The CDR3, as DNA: TGTGCCAGCTCCCGGGAAGAGACCCAGTACTTC. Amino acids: CASSREETQYF.

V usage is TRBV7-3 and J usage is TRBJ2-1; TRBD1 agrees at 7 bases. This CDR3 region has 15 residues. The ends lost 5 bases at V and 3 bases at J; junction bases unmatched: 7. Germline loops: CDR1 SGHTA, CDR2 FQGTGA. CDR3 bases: TGTGCCAGCAGCCCCAGTCGACAGGGCTACAATGAGCAGTTCTTC. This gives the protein CASSPSRQGYNEQFF.

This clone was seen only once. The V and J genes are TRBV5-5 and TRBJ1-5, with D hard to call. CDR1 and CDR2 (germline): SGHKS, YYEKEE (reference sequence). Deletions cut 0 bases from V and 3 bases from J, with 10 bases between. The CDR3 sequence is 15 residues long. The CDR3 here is CASSLEVSFNQPQHF. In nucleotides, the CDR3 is TGTGCCAGCAGCTTGGAAGTTAGCTTCAATCAGCCCCAGCATTTT.

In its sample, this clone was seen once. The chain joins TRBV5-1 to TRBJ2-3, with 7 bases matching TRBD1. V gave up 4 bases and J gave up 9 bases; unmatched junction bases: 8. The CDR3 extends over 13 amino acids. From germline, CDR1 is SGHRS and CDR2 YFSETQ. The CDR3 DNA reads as TGCGCCAGCAGCCCACGGGACAGAGCAACGCAGTATTTT. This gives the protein CASSPRDRATQYF.

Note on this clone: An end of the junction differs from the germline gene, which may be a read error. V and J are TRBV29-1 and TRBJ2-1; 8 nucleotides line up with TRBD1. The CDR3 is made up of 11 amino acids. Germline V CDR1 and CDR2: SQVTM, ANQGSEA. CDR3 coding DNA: TGCAGCGTTGAAGATGGGACAGGTTCGGTCTTC. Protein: CSVEDGTGSVF.

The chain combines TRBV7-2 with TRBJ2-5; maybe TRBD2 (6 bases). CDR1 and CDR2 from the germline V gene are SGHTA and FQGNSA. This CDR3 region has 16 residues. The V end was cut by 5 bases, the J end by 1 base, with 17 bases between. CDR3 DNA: TGTGCCAGCAGCGACGGACTACCCGGTCCCCAAGAGACCCAGTACTTC. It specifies CASSDGLPGPQETQYF.

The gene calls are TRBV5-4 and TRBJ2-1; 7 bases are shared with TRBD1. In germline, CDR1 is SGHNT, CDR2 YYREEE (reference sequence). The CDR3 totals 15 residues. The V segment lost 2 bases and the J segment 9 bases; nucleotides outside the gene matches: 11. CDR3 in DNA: TGTGCCAGCAGCTTAGGGGGCAGGGGTGGGGGTGAGCAGTTCTTC. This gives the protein CASSLGGRGGGEQFF.

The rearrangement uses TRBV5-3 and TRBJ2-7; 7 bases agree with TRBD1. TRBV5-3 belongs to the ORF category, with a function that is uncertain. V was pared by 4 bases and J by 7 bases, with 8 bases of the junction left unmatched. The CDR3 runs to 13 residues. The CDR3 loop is CARSLKTRGEQYF. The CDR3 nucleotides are TGTGCCAGAAGCCTCAAAACCAGGGGGGAGCAGTACTTC.

CDR3 region: CASSAGTSGEETQYF. The CDR3 DNA sequence: TGTGCCAGCAGCGCAGGGACTAGCGGAGAAGAGACCCAGTACTTC. The chain is built from TRBV9 and TRBJ2-5; TRBD2 matches at 11 bases. The germline V gene has CDR1 SGDLS and CDR2 YYNGEE. This CDR3 region has 15 residues. The junction had 4 bases not matched to a gene; V was cut back by 3 bases and J by 3 bases.

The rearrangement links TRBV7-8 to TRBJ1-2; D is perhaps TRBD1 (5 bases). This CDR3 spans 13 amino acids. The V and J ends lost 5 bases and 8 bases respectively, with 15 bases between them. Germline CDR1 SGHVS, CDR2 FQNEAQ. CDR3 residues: CASSPRAGYGYTF. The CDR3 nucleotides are TGTGCCAGCAGCCCCCGGGCAGGGTACGGCTACACCTTC.

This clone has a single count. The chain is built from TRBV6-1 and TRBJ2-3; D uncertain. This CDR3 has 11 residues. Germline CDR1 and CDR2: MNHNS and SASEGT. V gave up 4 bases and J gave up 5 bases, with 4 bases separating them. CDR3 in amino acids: CASSALDTQYF. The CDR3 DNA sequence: TGTGCCAGCAGTGCCCTAGATACGCAGTATTTT.